This TCR beta chain comes out of a study of PD-1 blockade in classical Hodgkin lymphoma. Study observations and caveats: Undefined causes, possibly disease activity or prior therapy, underlie the repertoire differences. Newly diagnosed patients reportedly had lower baseline TCR diversity than healthy donors.

The V and J ends lost 8 bases and 0 bases, in that order; junction bases with no gene match: 4. This CDR3 is 14 amino acids long. The V gene's germline CDR1 is ENHRY and CDR2 SYGVKD. Remarks on this clone: Its antigen is as yet unknown.

The time point: cycle 4 day 1 (C4D1), after 5 to 7 weeks of nivolumab. Each patient experienced a relapse that followed autologous stem cell transplantation, and brentuximab vedotin exposure varied. Sequencing used immunoSEQ multiplex PCR; TCRdb keeps in-frame clones, though not all of them. The table shows tens of thousands of clones, with 90% to 95% occurring only once. The sequencing here drew on peripheral blood mononuclear cells (PBMCs), taken before the fourth cycle of nivolumab. This clonotype was sampled from a human donor with classical Hodgkin lymphoma. The rearrangement uses TRBV10-3 and TRBJ1-2, with 9 bases lining up with TRBD1. CDR3 sequence (DNA): TGTGCCATCGGACAGGGGATAGCTAACTATGGCTACACCTTC. Its protein product is CAIGQGIANYGYTF.